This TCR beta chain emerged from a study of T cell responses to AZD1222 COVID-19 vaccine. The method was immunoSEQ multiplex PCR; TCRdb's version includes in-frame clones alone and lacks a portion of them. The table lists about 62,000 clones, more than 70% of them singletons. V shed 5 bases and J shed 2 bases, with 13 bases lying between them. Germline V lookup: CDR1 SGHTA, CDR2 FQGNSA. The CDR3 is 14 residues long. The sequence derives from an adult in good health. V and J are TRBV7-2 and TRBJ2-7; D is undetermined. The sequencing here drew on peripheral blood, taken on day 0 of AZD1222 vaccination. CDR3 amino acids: CASSQWGKPYEQYF. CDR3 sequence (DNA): TGTGCCAGCAGCCAGTGGGGAAAACCCTACGAGCAGTACTTC.